A single sample gave rise to the 19 T cell receptor beta chains below, sequenced in a study of T cells in Graves' hyperthyroidism and ophthalmopathy. Researchers amplified the TCR beta CDR3 regions from RNA transcripts. An initial round of RT-PCR targeting the TCR CDR3 relied on the HTBI primer set. TCRdb used MiXCR to reprocess the multiplex PCR reads, holding one entry per CDR3 protein. The sample consists of 650,000 to 750,000 distinct CDR3 sequences, 14% of them appearing once. Sequenced input: blood. The receptors shown here come from a young woman with Graves' hyperthyroidism.

The V and J genes are TRBV6-5 and TRBJ1-5; D is uncertain. V lost 0 bases and J 0 bases, leaving 9 bases between the germline ends. The CDR3 has 16 amino acids. Germline V gives CDR1 MNHEY, CDR2 SVGAGI. The CDR3: CASSYSIALSNQPQHF. CDR3 DNA: TGTGCCAGCAGTTACTCGATTGCTCTTAGCAATCAGCCCCAGCATTTT.

The rearrangement uses TRBV6-5 and TRBJ2-7, with D unclear. Trimming cost V 0 bases and J 6 bases, with 12 bases left between them. Germline V gene sequence: CDR1 MNHEY, CDR2 SVGAGI. This CDR3 region has 14 residues. The CDR3 nucleotides are TGTGCCAGCAGTTACTCACCCTCCCGGGCCGAGCAGTACTTC. It encodes CASSYSPSRAEQYF.

This clonotype was observed many times. The genes are TRBV3-1 and TRBJ2-5; either TRBD1 or TRBD2 may fit D (5 bases each). The CDR3 totals 18 residues. Germline values: CDR1 LGHDT, CDR2 YNNKEL (reference sequence). V was cut by 1 base and J by 1 base, with 19 bases left in between. The CDR3 spells CASSQGPGLQQGQETQYF. Written as DNA, the CDR3 is TGTGCCAGCAGCCAAGGGCCGGGGCTTCAGCAGGGCCAAGAGACCCAGTACTTC.

This chain links TRBV27 with TRBJ1-6, with D possibly being TRBD1 (5 bases). Germline V gives CDR1 MNHEY, CDR2 SMNVEV (reference sequence). The CDR3 extends over 15 amino acids. V shed 7 bases and J shed 5 bases, with 15 bases lying between them. CDR3 in amino acids: CASTQDSFNNSPLHF. The CDR3 bases are TGTGCCAGCACTCAAGACAGTTTCAATAATTCACCCCTCCACTTT.

There are a few counts of this clonotype. This chain joins TRBV28 and TRBJ2-1; D not resolved. Germline V CDR1 and CDR2: MDHEN, SYDVKM. Trimming shortened V by 5 bases and J by 11 bases, and 19 bases separated the two germline ends. CDR3 length: 14 amino acids. This CDR3 reads CASSIDPRVVKQFF. CDR3 sequence (DNA): TGTGCCAGCAGTATCGACCCCCGAGTAGTAAAGCAGTTCTTC. The whole variable domain, remainder taken from reference TRBV28 and TRBJ2-1, is DVKVTQSSRYLVKRTGEKVFLECVQDMDHENMFWYRQDPGLGLRLIYFSYDVKMKEKGDIPEGYSVSREKKERFSLILESASTNQTSMYLCASSIDPRVVKQFFGPGTRLTVL.

Many counts were recorded for this clonotype. The V gene is TRBV7-9, the J gene TRBJ2-1, with 8 bases that match TRBD1. The germline CDR1 and CDR2 sequences are SEHNR and FQNEAQ (reference sequence). The length of the CDR3 is 15 residues. The J segment lost 2 bases and the V segment lost 2 bases, leaving 2 bases of the junction unmatched. The CDR3 loop reads CASSLSDRAYNEQFF. The CDR3 bases are TGTGCCAGCAGCTTATCGGACAGGGCCTACAATGAGCAGTTCTTC.

This clonotype came up a few times. The genes are TRBV24-1 and TRBJ1-2; 8 nucleotides match TRBD1. This CDR3 is built from 14 residues. V trimming: 4 bases; J trimming: 2 bases; junction bases outside the gene matches: 2. Germline V CDR1 and CDR2: KGHDR, SFDVKD. In DNA, the CDR3 is TGTGCCACCAGTGACTGGACAGGGAACTATGGCTACACCTTC. Its protein product is CATSDWTGNYGYTF.

The table lists this clonotype with many counts. The chain links TRBV6-1 to TRBJ2-2; tentatively, D is TRBD1 (5 bases). Trimming took 5 bases from V and 4 from J, leaving 17 bases between them. This CDR3 comprises 16 residues. Germline V gene sequence: CDR1 MNHNS, CDR2 SASEGT. The CDR3 DNA follows: TGTGCCAGCAGTCATACACCGAATAGGGGCACCGGGGAGCTGTTTTTT. Amino acid sequence: CASSHTPNRGTGELFF.

This clonotype appeared many times. V usage is TRBV6-5 and J usage is TRBJ1-1; D is ambiguous. The CDR3 has 14 residues. Germline-derived CDR1 and CDR2 are MNHEY and SVGAGI. V shed 1 base and J shed 0 bases, with 6 bases lying between them. The CDR3 protein is CASSYYGVNTEAFF. CDR3 nucleotides: TGTGCCAGCAGTTACTACGGGGTGAACACTGAAGCTTTCTTT.

This clonotype has at least ten counts. The chain is built from TRBV28 and TRBJ2-4, with D possibly TRBD1 on 5 matching bases. The CDR3 is 15 residues long. Germline-derived CDR1 and CDR2 are MDHEN and SYDVKM. V lost 2 bases and J lost 0, with 8 bases in between. CDR3 protein: CASSLDSLAKNIQYF. Here the CDR3 DNA reads TGTGCCAGCAGTTTAGACAGTCTAGCCAAAAACATTCAGTACTTC. Drawing the rest from reference TRBV28 and TRBJ2-4, the complete variable domain is DVKVTQSSRYLVKRTGEKVFLECVQDMDHENMFWYRQDPGLGLRLIYFSYDVKMKEKGDIPEGYSVSREKKERFSLILESASTNQTSMYLCASSLDSLAKNIQYFGAGTRLSVL.

This clonotype has at least ten counts. V usage is TRBV3-1 and J usage is TRBJ1-2; D unresolved. The germline gives CDR1 LGHDT, CDR2 YNNKEL (reference sequence). Trimming took 0 bases from V and 4 from J, leaving 6 bases between them. The CDR3 contains 13 residues. For the CDR3, the DNA is TGTGCCAGCAGCCAAGACGCCCGCTATGGCTACACCTTC. It codes for CASSQDARYGYTF.

V is TRBV27 and J is TRBJ1-5; D is possibly TRBD1 (6 bases). This CDR3 comprises 17 residues. In germline, CDR1 is MNHEY, CDR2 SMNVEV (reference sequence). V was cut by 5 bases and J by 6 bases, with 23 bases left in between. The CDR3 loop reads CASSTYSGIGGGQPQHF. The CDR3 DNA follows: TGTGCCAGCAGTACGTATTCCGGGATAGGGGGAGGTCAGCCCCAGCATTTT.

This clonotype was counted many times. The chain couples TRBV2 to TRBJ2-7; D might be TRBD1 or TRBD2, each matching 6 bases. This CDR3 region has 16 residues. V was clipped by 3 bases and J by 5 bases, with 20 bases between them. Germline values: CDR1 SNHLY, CDR2 FYNNEI. This chain's CDR3 is CASSDPGDIYRNEQYF. The CDR3 DNA reads TGTGCCAGCAGTGATCCGGGGGACATTTATCGAAACGAGCAGTACTTC.

The chain has TRBV29-1 and TRBJ1-2, with D tentatively TRBD1 (5 bases). The V gene's germline CDR1 is SQVTM and CDR2 ANQGSEA. The V end lost 3 bases, the J end lost 8 bases, and 13 bases lay between the germline ends. This CDR3 contains 12 residues. The CDR3 is CSVDPSRDGYTF. DNA for the CDR3: TGCAGCGTTGACCCCTCCCGGGACGGCTACACCTTC.

This clonotype showed up just a few times. A much larger clone lies a single base off, so this may be a read error. The V and J genes are TRBV12-3 or TRBV12-4 and TRBJ2-1; D possibly corresponds to TRBD2 (7 bases). With 6 bases removed from V and 7 bases from J, the gap between germline ends came to 19 bases. The CDR3 consists of 15 residues. CDR3 sequence reads: CASRPTLRGGNEQFF. CDR3 bases: TGTGCCAGCAGACCAACACTCAGGGGAGGGAATGAGCAGTTCTTC.

This clonotype turned up a few times. The chain couples TRBV29-1 to TRBJ2-7, with 9 bases identical to TRBD1. The CDR3 sequence is 14 residues long. V lost 4 bases to trimming and J lost 2 bases; unmatched junction nucleotides: 6. The germline CDR1 and CDR2 sequences are SQVTM and ANQGSEA. The CDR3 loop is CSVAGDRAPYEQYF. In nucleotides, the CDR3 is TGCAGCGTTGCGGGGGACAGGGCACCCTACGAGCAGTACTTC.

This clonotype appeared many times. The chain has TRBV20-1 and TRBJ2-4; 8 positions agree with TRBD1. Trimming removed 5 bases from V and 7 bases from J; junction bases left unmatched: 4. The CDR3 is 12 amino acids. CDR1 is DFQATT and CDR2 is SNEGSKA in the germline V gene (reference sequence). The CDR3 region is CSAPWTGNIQYF. CDR3 nucleotide sequence: TGCAGTGCTCCGTGGACAGGGAACATTCAGTACTTC.

This clonotype was found many times. The CDR3 region is CASQGYGELFF. The CDR3 DNA reads as TGTGCCAGCCAGGGTTACGGGGAGCTGTTTTTT. The chain links TRBV2 to TRBJ2-2, with D maybe TRBD1 (5 bases). The CDR3 length is 11 residues. Between the trimmed V and J ends, which lost 8 bases and 7 bases, there was a span of 8 bases. Germline V lookup: CDR1 SNHLY, CDR2 FYNNEI.

The rearrangement links TRBV27 to TRBJ1-1, with a weak D call TRBD1 (6 bases). V was pared by 5 bases and J by 5 bases, with 18 bases between. Germline V gives CDR1 MNHEY, CDR2 SMNVEV (reference sequence). This CDR3 has 15 amino acids. CDR3 bases: TGTGCCAGCAGTGGCCTTGTGGGGGCGGGGACTGAAGCTTTCTTT. Encoded protein: CASSGLVGAGTEAFF.